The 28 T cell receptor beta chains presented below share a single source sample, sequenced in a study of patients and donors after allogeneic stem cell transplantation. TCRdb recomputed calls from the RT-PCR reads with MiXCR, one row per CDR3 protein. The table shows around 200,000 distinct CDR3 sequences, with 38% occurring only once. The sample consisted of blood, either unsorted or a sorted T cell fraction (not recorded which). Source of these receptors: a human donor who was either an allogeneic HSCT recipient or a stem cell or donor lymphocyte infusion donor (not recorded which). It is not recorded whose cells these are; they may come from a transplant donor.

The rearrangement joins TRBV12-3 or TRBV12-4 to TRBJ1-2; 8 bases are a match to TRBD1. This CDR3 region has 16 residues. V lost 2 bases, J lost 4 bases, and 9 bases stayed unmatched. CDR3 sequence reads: CASSLTGGIFSYGYTF. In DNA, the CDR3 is TGTGCCAGCAGTTTAACAGGGGGAATCTTTAGCTATGGCTACACCTTC.

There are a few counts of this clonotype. The CDR3, as DNA: TGCAGTGCTACCAGGGACAGTAATTCACCCCTCCACTTT. Protein sequence: CSATRDSNSPLHF. The V call is TRBV20-1, the J call TRBJ1-6; 7 bases align to TRBD1. Germline V gene sequence: CDR1 DFQATT, CDR2 SNEGSKA (reference sequence). The CDR3 contains 13 residues. Trimming removed 4 bases from V and 6 bases from J; junction bases left unmatched: 3.

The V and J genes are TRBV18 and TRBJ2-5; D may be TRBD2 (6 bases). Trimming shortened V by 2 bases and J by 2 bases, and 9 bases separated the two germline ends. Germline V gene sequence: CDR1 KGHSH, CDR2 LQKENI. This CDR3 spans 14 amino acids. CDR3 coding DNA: TGTGCCAGCTCACCAGCCGGAGGGCAAGAGACCCAGTACTTC. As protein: CASSPAGGQETQYF.

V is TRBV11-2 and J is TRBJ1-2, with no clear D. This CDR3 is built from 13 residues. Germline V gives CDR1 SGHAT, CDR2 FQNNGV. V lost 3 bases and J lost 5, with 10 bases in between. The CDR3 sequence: CASSFQKGYGYTF. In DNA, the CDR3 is TGTGCCAGCAGCTTCCAGAAGGGATATGGCTACACCTTC.

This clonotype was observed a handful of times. The CDR3 nucleotides are TGTGCCTGGAGTACCATCGGTTACACTGAAGCTTTCTTT. It translates to CAWSTIGYTEAFF. This rearrangement joins TRBV30 to TRBJ1-1; D not certain. Deletions cut 2 bases from V and 3 bases from J, with 10 bases between. Germline V gives CDR1 GTSNPN, CDR2 SVGIG (reference sequence). The CDR3 is 13 residues long.

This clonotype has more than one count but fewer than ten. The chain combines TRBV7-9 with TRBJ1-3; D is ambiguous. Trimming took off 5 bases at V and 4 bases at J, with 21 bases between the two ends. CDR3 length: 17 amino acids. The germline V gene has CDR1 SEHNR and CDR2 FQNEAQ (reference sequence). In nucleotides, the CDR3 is TGTGCCAGCAGCGATCCACCCGGAGCGCCGTACGGAAACACCATATATTTT. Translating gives CASSDPPGAPYGNTIYF. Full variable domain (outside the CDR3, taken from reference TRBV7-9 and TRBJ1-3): DTGVSQNPRHKITKRGQNVTFRCDPISEHNRLYWYRQTLGQGPEFLTYFQNEAQLEKSRLLSDRFSAERPKGSFSTLEIQRTEQGDSAMYLCASSDPPGAPYGNTIYFGEGSWLTVV.

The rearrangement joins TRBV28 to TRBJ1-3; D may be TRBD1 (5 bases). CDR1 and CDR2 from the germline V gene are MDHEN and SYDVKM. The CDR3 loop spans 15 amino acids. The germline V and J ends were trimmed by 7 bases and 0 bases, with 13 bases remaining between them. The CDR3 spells CASMGGDLSGNTIYF. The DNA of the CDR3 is TGTGCCAGCATGGGCGGGGACCTCTCTGGAAACACCATATATTTT.

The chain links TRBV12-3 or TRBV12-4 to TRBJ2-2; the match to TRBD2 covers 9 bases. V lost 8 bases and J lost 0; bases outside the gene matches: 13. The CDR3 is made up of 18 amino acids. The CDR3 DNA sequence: TGTGCCAGCGGCCTTCTCTGGACTAGCGCTTCGAACACCGGGGAGCTGTTTTTT. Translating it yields CASGLLWTSASNTGELFF.

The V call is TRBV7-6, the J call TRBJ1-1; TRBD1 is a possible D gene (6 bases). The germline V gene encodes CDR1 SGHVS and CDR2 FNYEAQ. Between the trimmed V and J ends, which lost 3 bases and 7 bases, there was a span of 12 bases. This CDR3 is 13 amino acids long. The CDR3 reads CASSFGSGVEAFF. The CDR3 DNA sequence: TGTGCCAGCAGCTTTGGTTCAGGGGTTGAAGCTTTCTTT.

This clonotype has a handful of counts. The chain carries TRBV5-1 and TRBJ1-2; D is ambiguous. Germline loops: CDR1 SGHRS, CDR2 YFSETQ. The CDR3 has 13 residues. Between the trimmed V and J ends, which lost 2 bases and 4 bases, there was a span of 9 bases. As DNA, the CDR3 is TGCGCCAGCAGCTTCAGGACTGGCTATGGCTACACCTTC. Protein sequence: CASSFRTGYGYTF.

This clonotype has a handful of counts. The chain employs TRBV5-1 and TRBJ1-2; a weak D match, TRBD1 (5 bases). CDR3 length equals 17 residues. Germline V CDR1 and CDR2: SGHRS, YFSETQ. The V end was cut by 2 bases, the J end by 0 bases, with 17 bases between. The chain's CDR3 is CASSFARTGPTNYGYTF. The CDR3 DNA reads TGCGCCAGCAGCTTCGCCAGGACGGGGCCTACTAACTATGGCTACACCTTC.

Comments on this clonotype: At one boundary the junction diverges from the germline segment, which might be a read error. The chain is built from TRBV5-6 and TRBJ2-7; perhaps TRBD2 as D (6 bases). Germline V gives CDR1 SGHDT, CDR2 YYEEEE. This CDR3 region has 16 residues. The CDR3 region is CASRLGPSPGGYEQYF. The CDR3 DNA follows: TGTGCCAGCAGGTTGGGACCAAGTCCCGGAGGGTACGAGCAGTACTTC.

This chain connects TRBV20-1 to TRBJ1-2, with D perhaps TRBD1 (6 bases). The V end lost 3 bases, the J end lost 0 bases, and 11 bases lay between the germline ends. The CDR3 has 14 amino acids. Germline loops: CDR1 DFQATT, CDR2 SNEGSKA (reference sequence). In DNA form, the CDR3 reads TGCAGTGCTAGGGGACAAATCTCTAACTATGGCTACACCTTC. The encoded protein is CSARGQISNYGYTF.

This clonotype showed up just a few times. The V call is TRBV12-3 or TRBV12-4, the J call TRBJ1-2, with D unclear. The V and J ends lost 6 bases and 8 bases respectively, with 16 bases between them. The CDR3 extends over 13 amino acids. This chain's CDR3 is CASSPTPLRGYTF. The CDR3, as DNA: TGTGCCAGCAGCCCGACGCCCTTGCGGGGCTACACCTTC.

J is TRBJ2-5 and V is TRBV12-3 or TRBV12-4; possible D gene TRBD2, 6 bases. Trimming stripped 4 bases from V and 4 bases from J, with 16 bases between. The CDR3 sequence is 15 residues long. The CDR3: CASSSASGLPETQYF. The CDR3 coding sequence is TGTGCCAGCAGTTCGGCGAGCGGGCTCCCAGAGACCCAGTACTTC.

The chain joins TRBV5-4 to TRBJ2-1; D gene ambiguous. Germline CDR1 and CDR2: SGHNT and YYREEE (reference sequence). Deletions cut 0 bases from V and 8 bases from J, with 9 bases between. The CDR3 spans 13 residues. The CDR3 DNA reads TGTGCCAGCAGCTTGGTTCCGGGTGATGAGCAGTTCTTC. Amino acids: CASSLVPGDEQFF. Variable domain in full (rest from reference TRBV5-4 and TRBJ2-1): ETGVTQSPTHLIKTRGQQVTLRCSSQSGHNTVSWYQQALGQGPQFIFQYYREEENGRGNFPPRFSGLQFPNYSSELNVNALELDDSALYLCASSLVPGDEQFFGPGTRLTVL.

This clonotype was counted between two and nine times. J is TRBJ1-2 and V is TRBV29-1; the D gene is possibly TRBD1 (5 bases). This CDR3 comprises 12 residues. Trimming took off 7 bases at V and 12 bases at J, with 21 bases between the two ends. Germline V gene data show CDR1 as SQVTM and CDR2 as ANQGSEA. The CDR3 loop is CSADARGGLNTF. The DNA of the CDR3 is TGCAGCGCGGATGCTCGGGGGGGACTCAACACCTTC. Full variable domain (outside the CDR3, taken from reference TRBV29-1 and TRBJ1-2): SAVISQKPSRDICQRGTSLTIQCQVDSQVTMMFWYRQQPGQSLTLIATANQGSEATYESGFVIDKFPISRPNLTFSTLTVSNMSPEDSSIYLCSADARGGLNTFGSGTRLTVV.

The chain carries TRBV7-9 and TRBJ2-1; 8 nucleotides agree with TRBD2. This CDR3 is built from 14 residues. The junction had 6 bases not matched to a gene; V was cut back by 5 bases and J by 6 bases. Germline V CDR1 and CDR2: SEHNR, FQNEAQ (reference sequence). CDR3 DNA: TGTGCCAGCAGCCCAGTCCTAGCGGGCAATGAGCAGTTCTTC. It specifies CASSPVLAGNEQFF.

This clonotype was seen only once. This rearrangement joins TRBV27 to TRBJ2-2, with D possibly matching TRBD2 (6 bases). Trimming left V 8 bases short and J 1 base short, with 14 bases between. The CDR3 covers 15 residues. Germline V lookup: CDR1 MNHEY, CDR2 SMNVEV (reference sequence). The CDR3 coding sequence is TGTGCCAGCTCGCGGCGGGACGAGAACACCGGGGAGCTGTTTTTT. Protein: CASSRRDENTGELFF.

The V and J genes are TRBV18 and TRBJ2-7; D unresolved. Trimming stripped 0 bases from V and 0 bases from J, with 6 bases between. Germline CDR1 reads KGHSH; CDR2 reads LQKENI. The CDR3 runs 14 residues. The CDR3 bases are TGTGCCAGCTCACCACCGGCAAGCTCCTACGAGCAGTACTTC. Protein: CASSPPASSYEQYF.

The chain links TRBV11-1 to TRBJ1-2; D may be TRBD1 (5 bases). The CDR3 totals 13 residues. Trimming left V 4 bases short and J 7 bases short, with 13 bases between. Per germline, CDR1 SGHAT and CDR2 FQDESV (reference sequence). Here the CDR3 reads CASSSAGTVGYTF. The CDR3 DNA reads TGTGCCAGCAGCTCAGCAGGGACTGTTGGCTACACCTTC.

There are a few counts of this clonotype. Here the CDR3 DNA reads TGTGCCAGCAGTTTATATCGCAGGGATACGCAGTATTTT. This gives the protein CASSLYRRDTQYF. V is TRBV28 and J is TRBJ2-3; D call uncertain. V shed 1 base and J shed 6 bases, with 8 bases lying between them. The CDR3 is made up of 13 amino acids. Germline V gene sequence: CDR1 MDHEN, CDR2 SYDVKM.

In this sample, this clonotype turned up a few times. CDR3 region: CATSRGQGTEAFF. In DNA form, the CDR3 reads TGTGCCACCAGCAGAGGACAAGGCACTGAAGCTTTCTTT. This chain uses TRBV15 with TRBJ1-1, with D unresolved. This CDR3 comprises 13 residues. Germline lookup yields CDR1 LNHNV and CDR2 YYDKDF (reference sequence). V lost 1 base to trimming and J lost 4 bases, with 7 bases between them.

The CDR3 sequence: CASSLSRVTGEAFF. CDR3 DNA sequence: TGTGCCAGCAGCTTGTCCAGGGTAACGGGTGAAGCTTTCTTT. The genes are TRBV5-5 and TRBJ1-1; perhaps TRBD1 as D (5 bases). Germline V gene data show CDR1 as SGHKS and CDR2 as YYEKEE (reference sequence). The CDR3 sequence is 14 residues long. Trimming pared 1 base from V and 7 bases from J, leaving 14 bases between.

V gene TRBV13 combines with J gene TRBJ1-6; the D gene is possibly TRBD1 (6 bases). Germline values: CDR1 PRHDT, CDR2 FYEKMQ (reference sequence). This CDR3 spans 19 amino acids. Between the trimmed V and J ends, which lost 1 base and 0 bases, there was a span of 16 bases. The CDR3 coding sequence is TGTGCCAGCAGCTTAGTGAGGGGGAGCGATAGCTCCTATAATTCACCCCTCCACTTT. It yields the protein CASSLVRGSDSSYNSPLHF.

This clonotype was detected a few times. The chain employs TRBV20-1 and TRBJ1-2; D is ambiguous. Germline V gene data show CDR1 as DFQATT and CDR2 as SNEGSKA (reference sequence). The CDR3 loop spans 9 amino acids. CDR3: CRRGDGYTF. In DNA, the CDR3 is TGCAGAAGAGGTGATGGCTACACCTTC.

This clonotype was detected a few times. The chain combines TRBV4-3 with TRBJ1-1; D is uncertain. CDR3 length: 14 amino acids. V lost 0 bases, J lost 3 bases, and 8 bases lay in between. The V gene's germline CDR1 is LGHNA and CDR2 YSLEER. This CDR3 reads CASSQDRIYTEAFF. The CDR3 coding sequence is TGCGCCAGCAGCCAAGATCGAATATACACTGAAGCTTTCTTT.

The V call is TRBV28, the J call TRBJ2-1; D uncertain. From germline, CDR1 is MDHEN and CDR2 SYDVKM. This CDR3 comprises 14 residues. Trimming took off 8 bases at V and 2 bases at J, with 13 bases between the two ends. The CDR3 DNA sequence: TGTGCCAGCTCACCAAGGCGCACCTACAATGAGCAGTTCTTC. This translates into CASSPRRTYNEQFF. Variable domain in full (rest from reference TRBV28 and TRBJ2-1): DVKVTQSSRYLVKRTGEKVFLECVQDMDHENMFWYRQDPGLGLRLIYFSYDVKMKEKGDIPEGYSVSREKKERFSLILESASTNQTSMYLCASSPRRTYNEQFFGPGTRLTVL.